This record looks at one TCR beta chain sequence and its context. The antigen it recognizes is unknown. Base qualities were left out, and no much larger clone turns up one base away. With the immunoSEQ assay, which is a bias-controlled multiplex PCR relying on V- and J-specific primers, TCR beta CDR3 regions were amplified from genomic DNA. In a second PCR step, a proprietary barcode and Illumina adapter sequences were attached to the CDR3 amplicons. An Illumina MiSeq instrument was used for sequencing of the CDR3 libraries. The original pipeline was this. Export and quality control were done with immunoSEQ Analyzer 3.0, while downstream analyses used R Bioconductor and Immunarch. Only productive rearrangements in the normalized downsampled data set went into calculating the repertoire metrics. In the normalized cohort, clonotypes with more than 5 templates were defined as pathologically expanded. The Inverse Simpson Index was used to measure repertoire diversity. The non-normalized data set was used for CMV-specificity analyses so that all clonotypes could be captured. Drawn from immuneACCESS, this table holds only the in-frame rearrangements with V and J called that TCRdb kept. Clones are partly lost; checked studies trace under half to an unresolved V gene and leave the rest unexplained. The DNA gave D and trimming, while V, J and clone size come from that table. The sample table shows about 1,100 clones, and roughly 96% are seen once. Of the sample, roughly 15% falls within the top ten clones.

This entry comes from a study of T cell clonotyping in hematopoietic cell transplantation (dated by TCRdb to the early 2020s). For the wider study: In the study, more than 130 blood samples were gathered from a few dozen consecutive transplant recipients and their related donors. Patient recruitment ran from September 2015 to early 2017, and follow-up continued until late 2020 or death. Overall study outcomes, separate from this receptor: Donor and pretransplant recipient Inverse Simpson Index values predicted broader posttransplant TCR repertoire diversity. Just a small fraction of recipient repertoires overlapped with donor repertoires, and more than 95% appeared de novo at the given depth. After transplant, TCR diversity in recipients dropped, and pathologically expanded clonotypes increased progressively from day 30 to day 180. The sample size was limited, and CD4 and CD8 repertoire contributions could not be separated because cells were not sorted.

Taken with the paper, the label for time point translates to: 30 days after allo-HCT. Recipient blood was collected about 28 days before transplant and at days 30, 100 and 180 after transplant. Nuclei Lysis Solution was used to extract genomic DNA from fresh or cryopreserved unfractionated peripheral blood mononuclear cells. The source was PBMCs, collected 30 days after allogeneic stem cell transplant. The TCR sequence derives from a male patient in his late teens or twenties who had an allogeneic stem cell transplant from a related donor, so the T cells may come from the graft donor. Some clones in this sample may be carry-over from other donors' samples.

The bases read TGTGCCAGCAGTTACTTTGGGGGCCAAGAGACCCAGTACTTC. Its protein product is CASSYFGGQETQYF. The sequence is built from TRBV6-5 and TRBJ2-5; the D segment might be TRBD1 or TRBD2, since each matches 5 bases. Trimming at the junction amounts to 1 base on V and 1 base on J, and the germline ends lie 7 bases apart. The CDR3 spans 14 residues, from the cysteine through the phenylalanine. Here the CDR3 DNA is all that survives: 42 bases in frame from base 1. CDR1 MNHEY and CDR2 SVGAGI were looked up in the germline V gene.